These 19 T cell receptor beta chains were all obtained from the same sample, sequenced in a study of cytomegalovirus exposure and HLA in healthy donors. PCR was performed using 60 Vbeta and 13 Jbeta primers. The repertoire was sequenced with immunoSEQ multiplex PCR; TCRdb's copy has only in-frame clones and lacks some. Of approximately 95,000 clones in the sample, around 75% were seen once. What was sequenced was PBMCs. The receptors were sampled from a man between 18 and 29 years old in good health and CMV-seropositive.

The sample holds a few counts of this clone. The CDR3 sequence is CASSTRTGSDTQYF. CDR3 in DNA: TGTGCCAGCAGCACTCGGACAGGGTCAGATACGCAGTATTTT. The chain uses TRBV13 and TRBJ2-3, with 8 bases aligning to TRBD1. The CDR3 runs to 14 residues. With 5 bases clipped from V and 4 bases from J, the junction kept 5 bases outside the gene matches. The germline V gene has CDR1 PRHDT and CDR2 FYEKMQ (reference sequence). Using reference TRBV13 and TRBJ2-3 for the parts outside the CDR3, the full variable domain is AAGVIQSPRHLIKEKRETATLKCYPIPRHDTVYWYQQGPGQDPQFLISFYEKMQSDKGSIPDRFSAQQFSDYHSELNMSSLELGDSALYFCASSTRTGSDTQYFGPGTRLTVL.

This clone was seen only a few times. CDR3 DNA sequence: TGTGCCAGCAGCTTAACAGGGCTGAACACCGGGGAGCTGTTTTTT. Translated, it gives CASSLTGLNTGELFF. This chain connects TRBV5-6 to TRBJ2-2, with a weak D call TRBD1 (6 bases). V dropped 2 bases and J dropped 1 base, with 9 bases sitting between them. Germline V gives CDR1 SGHDT, CDR2 YYEEEE. CDR3 length: 15 residues.

This clone came up once. This sequence joins TRBV7-6 and TRBJ2-7; 7 bases align to TRBD1. Germline V lookup: CDR1 SGHVS, CDR2 FNYEAQ. The CDR3 is 12 residues long. V dropped 5 bases and J dropped 6; count of bases not matched to a gene: 4. The CDR3 is CASSRYRGEQYF. CDR3 bases: TGTGCCAGCAGCCGCTACAGGGGCGAGCAGTACTTC.

The rearrangement joins TRBV7-6 to TRBJ2-1; 7 bases match TRBD2. Trimming at V came to 6 bases and at J to 2 bases, leaving 7 bases not matched to a gene. The germline gives CDR1 SGHVS, CDR2 FNYEAQ. The CDR3 covers 15 residues. This chain's CDR3 is CASRLSGETYNEQFF. The DNA for the CDR3 is TGTGCCAGCAGATTAAGCGGGGAAACCTACAATGAGCAGTTCTTC.

This rearrangement joins TRBV2 to TRBJ2-7; 11 nucleotides line up with TRBD1. The germline gives CDR1 SNHLY, CDR2 FYNNEI. Germline trimming cut 2 bases from V and 5 bases from J; bases unmatched to any gene: 5. There are 15 residues in the CDR3. The chain's CDR3 is CASSERDRGSHEQYF. The CDR3 bases are TGTGCCAGCAGTGAAAGGGACAGGGGGTCCCACGAGCAGTACTTC. The full variable domain, with the rest looked up from reference TRBV2 and TRBJ2-7, is EPEVTQTPSHQVTQMGQEVILRCVPISNHLYFYWYRQILGQKVEFLVSFYNNEISEKSEIFDDQFSVERPDGSNFTLKIRSTKLEDSAMYFCASSERDRGSHEQYFGPGTRLTVT.

The rearrangement uses TRBV30 and TRBJ1-6, with D unclear. Germline CDR1 reads GTSNPN; CDR2 reads SVGIG (reference sequence). The CDR3 consists of 15 residues. Trimming pared 3 bases from V and 9 bases from J, leaving 18 bases between. The CDR3 sequence is CAWSFIRPEGSPLHF. The CDR3 DNA follows: TGTGCCTGGAGCTTTATAAGGCCAGAGGGTTCACCCCTCCACTTT.

This chain links TRBV10-2 with TRBJ1-2; possible D gene TRBD1, 6 bases. The germline V gene encodes CDR1 WSHSY and CDR2 SAAADI. The CDR3 is made up of 15 amino acids. With 2 bases removed from V and 6 bases from J, the gap between germline ends came to 16 bases. The CDR3 protein is CASSEVPGQGDGYTF. DNA of the CDR3: TGCGCCAGCAGTGAGGTACCGGGACAAGGGGATGGCTACACCTTC.

The rearrangement uses TRBV27 and TRBJ1-2; D is unresolved. Germline-derived CDR1 and CDR2 are MNHEY and SMNVEV (reference sequence). V was clipped by 4 bases and J by 4 bases, with 4 bases between them. This CDR3 is built from 11 residues. CDR3 amino acids: CASSSGYGYTF. The CDR3 bases are TGTGCCAGCAGTTCGGGCTATGGCTACACCTTC.

This CDR3 reads CASSQEALGEFYEQYF. The CDR3 DNA reads TGCGCCAGCAGCCAAGAGGCCCTCGGAGAGTTCTACGAGCAGTACTTC. This rearrangement joins TRBV4-1 to TRBJ2-7; unclear D gene. The germline V and J ends were trimmed by 0 bases and 3 bases, with 15 bases remaining between them. CDR3 size: 16 residues. From germline, CDR1 is MGHRA and CDR2 YSYEKL.

The chain links TRBV30 to TRBJ1-5; D gene uncertain. The CDR3 loop spans 13 amino acids. Trimming removed 3 bases from V and 7 bases from J, with 13 bases in between. Germline V CDR1 and CDR2: GTSNPN, SVGIG (reference sequence). CDR3 protein: CAWRGQAGQPQHF. The CDR3 region has the DNA TGTGCCTGGAGAGGGCAGGCGGGCCAGCCCCAGCATTTT.

The J gene is TRBJ1-2, the V gene TRBV18, with 7 bases that match TRBD1. V shed 0 bases, J shed 6 bases, and the junction held 19 bases outside the gene matches. The CDR3 loop spans 19 amino acids. Germline lookup yields CDR1 KGHSH and CDR2 LQKENI. CDR3 protein: CASSPPGDLRGQSTDGYTF. The CDR3 region has the DNA TGTGCCAGCTCACCACCCGGGGATCTTCGGGGACAGAGTACAGATGGCTACACCTTC.

The chain is built from TRBV5-1 and TRBJ1-1; D possibly corresponds to TRBD1 (6 bases). CDR3 size: 15 residues. With 0 bases removed from V and 7 bases from J, the gap between germline ends came to 16 bases. Germline V gene lookup returns CDR1 SGHRS and CDR2 YFSETQ. The DNA for the CDR3 is TGCGCCAGCAGCTTGGGGGCCAGGGGAGTGGATGAAGCTTTCTTT. Encoded protein: CASSLGARGVDEAFF.

The V and J genes are TRBV29-1 and TRBJ2-1; D remains unclear. Trimming cost V 4 bases and J 5 bases, with 18 bases left between them. The CDR3 contains 15 residues. Germline V lookup: CDR1 SQVTM, CDR2 ANQGSEA. CDR3 sequence (DNA): TGCAGCGTTGGCGGAGACCTGATTAACCACAATGAGCAGTTCTTC. As protein: CSVGGDLINHNEQFF.

Only a few counts were recorded for this clone. The chain combines TRBV4-2 with TRBJ2-5; maybe TRBD2 (6 bases). V was trimmed by 4 bases and J by 5 bases, leaving 11 bases between them. The CDR3 totals 13 residues. Germline CDR1 LGHNA, CDR2 YNFKEQ. The CDR3 DNA reads as TGTGCCAGCAGCCCGGGGGTCCGGGAGACCCAGTACTTC. This encodes CASSPGVRETQYF.

The chain combines TRBV7-2 with TRBJ2-7; no clear D. The CDR3 contains 13 residues. Germline CDR1 reads SGHTA; CDR2 reads FQGNSA. Trimming removed 1 base at V and 3 bases at J, with 7 bases between. CDR3 protein: CASSLGRSYEQYF. In DNA, the CDR3 is TGTGCCAGCAGCTTAGGGCGGAGCTACGAGCAGTACTTC.

The chain couples TRBV19 to TRBJ1-2; possible D gene TRBD1, 5 bases. The CDR3 is 13 residues long. Trimming took off 3 bases at V and 5 bases at J, with 10 bases between the two ends. CDR1 is LNHDA and CDR2 is SQIVND in the germline V gene (reference sequence). CDR3 bases: TGTGCCAGTAGTATGAGCAGGGAATATGGCTACACCTTC. Translated, it gives CASSMSREYGYTF.

This clone has a single count. The V call is TRBV25-1, the J call TRBJ1-2; 7 bases are a match to TRBD1. CDR1 is MGHDK and CDR2 is SYGVNS in the germline V gene. The junction had 7 bases not matched to a gene; V was cut back by 2 bases and J by 4 bases. This CDR3 contains 15 residues. Written as DNA, the CDR3 is TGTGCCAGCAGTGAACAGACAGGGTTGGGCTATGGCTACACCTTC. Translating it yields CASSEQTGLGYGYTF.

This rearrangement joins TRBV27 to TRBJ1-5; D unresolved. Germline V gene data show CDR1 as MNHEY and CDR2 as SMNVEV (reference sequence). The V end lost 4 bases, the J end lost 6 bases, and 13 bases lay between the germline ends. The CDR3 consists of 14 residues. The CDR3 reads CASSSPNPGQPQHF. The CDR3 nucleotides are TGTGCCAGCAGTTCCCCCAACCCGGGTCAGCCCCAGCATTTT.

The V and J genes are TRBV28 and TRBJ2-7; possible D gene TRBD2, 5 bases. The germline V gene encodes CDR1 MDHEN and CDR2 SYDVKM. The V end was cut by 8 bases, the J end by 6 bases, with 11 bases between. The CDR3 is 11 residues long. Written as DNA, the CDR3 is TGTGCCAGCTCGAGGGTCTCCGAGCAGTACTTC. It is translated as CASSRVSEQYF.